This entry features one T cell receptor beta chain sequence. The CDR3 is 14 residues long. V was trimmed by 4 bases and J by 5 bases, leaving 12 bases between them. Germline V gene lookup returns CDR1 KGHSH and CDR2 LQKENI. Assay used: immunoSEQ multiplex PCR; TCRdb lists only in-frame clones, some missing. The table lists tens of thousands of clones, 70% to 90% of them singletons. Over chemoradiotherapy, repertoires were sampled more than once. The sample comes from a study of chemoradiotherapy in HPV16-positive cancers. The TCR sequence derives from a human donor with HPV-associated anogenital cancer. This specimen consisted of blood, obtained from a patient who underwent chemoradiotherapy. The rearrangement links TRBV18 to TRBJ2-1; tentative D call: TRBD1 (5 bases). The CDR3 DNA is TGTGCCAGCTCACAGTATACAGGCGACAATGAGCAGTTCTTC. The encoded protein is CASSQYTGDNEQFF.